Each of the 3 T cell receptor beta chains below was sequenced from the same sample in a study of blood T cell repertoires in COVID-19 (dated by TCRdb to the early 2020s). The protocol used for the library was the immunoSEQ multiplex PCR assay. The table was pulled from immuneACCESS by TCRdb, which kept in-frame rearrangements only. Such tables lose some clones; where checked, under half of the loss comes from unresolved V genes, and the rest has no known cause. Recorded for this sample are roughly 400,000 clones; 89% of them occurred a single time. Of the sample, less than 2% falls within the top ten clones. Sequenced material: PBMCs or T cells enriched from blood (not recorded which). The receptor source for this set is a woman in her 30s who had recovered from COVID-19.

The CDR3 DNA sequence: TGCGCCAGCAGCTCCGGACTAGAGTACACCGGGGAGCTGTTTTTT. It encodes CASSSGLEYTGELFF. The genes are TRBV5-1 and TRBJ2-2; 7 bases agree with TRBD2. The germline gives CDR1 SGHRS, CDR2 YFSETQ. The ends lost 3 bases at V and 3 bases at J; junction bases unmatched: 5. CDR3 size: 15 residues.

The chain joins TRBV3-1 (or the pseudogene TRBV3-2) to TRBJ1-1; possibly TRBD1 for D (5 bases). The germline gives CDR1 LGHDT, CDR2 YNNKEL (reference sequence). Trimming stripped 4 bases from V and 5 bases from J, with 14 bases between. The CDR3 length is 14 residues. In DNA, the CDR3 is TGTGCCAGCAGCCCACGGGGCGGGAGGACTGAAGCTTTCTTT. Its translation: CASSPRGGRTEAFF.

This rearrangement joins TRBV7-6 to TRBJ2-7, with TRBD1 matching 7 bases. The CDR3 is 14 amino acids. V was pared by 3 bases and J by 1 base, with 3 bases of the junction left unmatched. Germline CDR1 is SGHVS and CDR2 is FNYEAQ. The DNA of the CDR3 is TGTGCCAGCAGCTTTCGGGGACAGTCCTACGAGCAGTACTTC. Amino acids: CASSFRGQSYEQYF.